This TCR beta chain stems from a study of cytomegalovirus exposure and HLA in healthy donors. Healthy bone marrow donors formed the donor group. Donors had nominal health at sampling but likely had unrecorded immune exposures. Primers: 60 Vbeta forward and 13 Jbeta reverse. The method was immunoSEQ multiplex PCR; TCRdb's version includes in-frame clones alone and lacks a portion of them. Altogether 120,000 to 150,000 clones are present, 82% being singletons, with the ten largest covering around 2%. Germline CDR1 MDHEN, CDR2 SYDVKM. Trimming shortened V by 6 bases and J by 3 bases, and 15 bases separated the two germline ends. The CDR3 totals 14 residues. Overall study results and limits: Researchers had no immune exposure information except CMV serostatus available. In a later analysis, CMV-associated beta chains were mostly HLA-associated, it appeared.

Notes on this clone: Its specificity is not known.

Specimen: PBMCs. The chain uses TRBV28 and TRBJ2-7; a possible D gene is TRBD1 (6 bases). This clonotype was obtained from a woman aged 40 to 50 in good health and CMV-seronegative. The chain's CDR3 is CASRFTGSGYEQYF. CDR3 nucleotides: TGTGCCAGCAGATTCACAGGGTCAGGCTACGAGCAGTACTTC.